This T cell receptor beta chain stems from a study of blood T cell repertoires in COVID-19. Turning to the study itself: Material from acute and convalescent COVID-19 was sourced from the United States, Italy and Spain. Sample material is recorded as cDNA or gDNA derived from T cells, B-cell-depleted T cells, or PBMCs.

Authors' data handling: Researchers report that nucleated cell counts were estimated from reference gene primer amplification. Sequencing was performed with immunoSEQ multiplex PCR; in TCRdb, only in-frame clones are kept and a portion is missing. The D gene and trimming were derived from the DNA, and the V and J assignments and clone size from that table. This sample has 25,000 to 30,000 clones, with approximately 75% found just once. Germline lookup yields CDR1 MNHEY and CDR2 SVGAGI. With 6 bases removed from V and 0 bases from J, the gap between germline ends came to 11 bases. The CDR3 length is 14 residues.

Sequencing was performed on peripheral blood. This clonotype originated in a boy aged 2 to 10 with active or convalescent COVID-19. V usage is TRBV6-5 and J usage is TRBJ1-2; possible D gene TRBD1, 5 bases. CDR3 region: CASRGWGANYGYTF. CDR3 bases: TGTGCCAGCAGGGGATGGGGGGCTAACTATGGCTACACCTTC.